This T cell receptor beta chain was profiled in a study of metastatic and nonmetastatic thyroid tumors. Study-wide points: According to reports, the diversity of TCR beta was significantly higher in malignant thyroid tumors than in benign nodules, and this held in both blood and tumor samples.

The sample holds many counts of this clone. The antigen remains undetermined. This CDR3 comprises 14 residues. Trimming shortened V by 6 bases and J by 4 bases, and 13 bases separated the two germline ends. As handled by the study authors: Using the CDR3 differences seen across clinicopathological groups, the authors built a distant-metastasis classifier for papillary thyroid cancer, which was meant to discriminate distant-metastatic patients. MiXCR was used by TCRdb to re-call the PCR reads. TCRdb, not the authors, supplied the V and J calls. Of approximately 31,000 clones in the sample, roughly 19% were seen once. Thyroid surgery was preceded by no treatment in any patient.

The TCR comes from a female donor with papillary thyroid cancer or a benign thyroid nodule (not recorded which). Some clones in this sample may be carry-over from other donors' samples. Sequencing was done on a sample of blood. The rearrangement links TRBV12-3 or TRBV12-4 to TRBJ1-3, with D possibly matching TRBD1 (5 bases). DNA for the CDR3: TGTGCCAGCAGCCGAGGGACGGACGGAAACACCATATATTTT. Residues: CASSRGTDGNTIYF.